The entry that follows covers one T cell receptor beta chain sequence. The method was immunoSEQ multiplex PCR; TCRdb's version includes in-frame clones alone and lacks a portion of them. The sample consists of 150,000 to 200,000 clones, 86% of them appearing once. These data belong to a study of blood T cell repertoires in COVID-19. The CDR3 spans 19 residues. Germline values: CDR1 MNHNS, CDR2 SASEGT. The trim removed 3 bases at V and 0 bases at J, leaving 9 bases unmatched. The sample comprised PBMCs or T cells enriched from blood (not recorded which). V usage is TRBV6-1 and J usage is TRBJ2-1, with 12 bases matching TRBD2. The clonotype originates from a middle-aged woman in a cohort exposed to, infected with or recovered from COVID-19 (not recorded which). CDR3 region: CASSDLAGGPRSSYNEQFF. The CDR3 DNA is TGTGCCAGCAGTGACCTAGCGGGAGGGCCTCGGAGCTCCTACAATGAGCAGTTCTTC.